These 22 T cell receptor beta chains came from one sample sequenced in a study of T cell responses to AZD1222 COVID-19 vaccine. This table comes from immunoSEQ multiplex PCR, and its TCRdb copy is limited to in-frame clones, with some not included. The table includes 140,000 or so clones, about 90% detected once. Sequences were derived from peripheral blood, sampled 28 days after the second dose of the MenACWY control vaccine. These receptors all stem from an adult who received the MenACWY meningococcal vaccine as a control.

The rearrangement uses TRBV6-2 or TRBV6-3 and TRBJ2-7; D gene unclear. CDR3 length equals 12 residues. Germline V lookup: CDR1 MNHEY, CDR2 SVGEGT. V was trimmed by 6 bases and J by 4 bases, leaving 10 bases between them. CDR3 residues: CASSPTTYEQYF. The CDR3 DNA sequence: TGTGCCAGCAGCCCCACCACGTACGAGCAGTACTTC.

The chain carries TRBV24-1 and TRBJ2-5; 13 nucleotides align to TRBD2. CDR1 KGHDR and CDR2 SFDVKD come from the germline V gene. The CDR3 runs to 17 residues. Germline trimming cut 5 bases from V and 4 bases from J; bases unmatched to any gene: 9. The CDR3: CATSAGTSGMGRETQYF. CDR3 sequence (DNA): TGTGCCACCAGTGCCGGGACTAGCGGGATGGGGAGAGAGACCCAGTACTTC.

The gene calls are TRBV6-6 and TRBJ2-3, with 10 positions matching TRBD1. J lost 5 bases, V lost 6 bases, and 8 bases had no gene match. The CDR3 runs 15 residues. Germline CDR1 reads MNHNY; CDR2 reads SVGAGI (reference sequence). The CDR3 loop reads CASSPRQGAGDTQYF. As DNA, the CDR3 is TGTGCCAGCAGCCCTCGACAGGGGGCCGGAGATACGCAGTATTTT.

The CDR3 loop reads CASSAGQFEAFF. CDR3 DNA sequence: TGTGCCAGCAGTGCAGGACAGTTTGAAGCTTTCTTT. The rearrangement joins TRBV28 to TRBJ1-1; maybe TRBD1 (6 bases). The length of the CDR3 is 12 residues. Trimming pared 5 bases from V and 7 bases from J, leaving 11 bases between. Germline assignment: CDR1 MDHEN and CDR2 SYDVKM.

The CDR3 sequence is CASSPQVGSGGLIRETQYF. The DNA of the CDR3 is TGTGCCAGCAGCCCTCAGGTGGGGTCGGGAGGCCTGATCCGGGAGACCCAGTACTTC. The chain carries TRBV7-6 and TRBJ2-5, with 7 positions matching TRBD2. In germline, CDR1 is SGHVS, CDR2 FNYEAQ. This CDR3 region has 19 residues. Germline trimming cut 5 bases from V and 5 bases from J; bases unmatched to any gene: 23.

The chain carries TRBV27 and TRBJ2-7, with D possibly being TRBD1 (6 bases). The V gene's germline CDR1 is MNHEY and CDR2 SMNVEV (reference sequence). Trimming left V 9 bases short and J 2 bases short, with 11 bases between. CDR3 length equals 12 residues. The CDR3: CARKTGAYEQYF. Written as DNA, the CDR3 is TGTGCCAGGAAGACAGGTGCCTACGAGCAGTACTTC.

The chain has TRBV11-2 and TRBJ2-7; 9 nucleotides align to TRBD2. The CDR3 runs to 16 residues. V gave up 5 bases and J gave up 6 bases; unmatched junction bases: 14. Germline V gives CDR1 SGHAT, CDR2 FQNNGV. CDR3 protein: CASSLGVGLAYPEQYF. DNA for the CDR3: TGTGCCAGCAGCCTCGGGGTCGGACTAGCGTATCCCGAGCAGTACTTC. The full variable domain, rest sourced from reference TRBV11-2 and TRBJ2-7, is EAGVAQSPRYKIIEKRQSVAFWCNPISGHATLYWYQQILGQGPKLLIQFQNNGVVDDSQLPKDRFSAERLKGVDSTLKIQPAKLEDSAVYLCASSLGVGLAYPEQYFGPGTRLTVT.

This chain uses TRBV24-1 with TRBJ2-2, with 12 bases that match TRBD2. The CDR3 covers 17 residues. Germline V CDR1 and CDR2: KGHDR, SFDVKD. Trimming removed 3 bases from V and 4 bases from J; junction bases left unmatched: 5. CDR3 sequence reads: CATSDRLAGDLTGELFF. The CDR3 DNA sequence: TGTGCCACCAGTGATCGACTAGCGGGGGACCTCACCGGGGAGCTGTTTTTT.

The J gene is TRBJ2-7, the V gene TRBV7-2; D is ambiguous. V shed 5 bases and J shed 1 base, with 12 bases lying between them. CDR1 is SGHTA and CDR2 is FQGNSA in the germline V gene. This CDR3 is 14 amino acids long. CDR3: CASSAWTDSYEQYF. CDR3 in DNA: TGTGCCAGCAGCGCCTGGACGGATTCCTACGAGCAGTACTTC.

The chain uses TRBV6-5 and TRBJ1-1, with D possibly being TRBD1 (5 bases). There are 15 residues in the CDR3. The V end lost 6 bases, the J end lost 1 base, and 15 bases lay between the germline ends. Germline loops: CDR1 MNHEY, CDR2 SVGAGI. The CDR3 reads CASRGQGSGNTEAFF. The CDR3 DNA is TGTGCCAGCAGAGGTCAGGGCTCGGGGAACACTGAAGCTTTCTTT.

This clone was detected once. The chain combines TRBV24-1 with TRBJ2-5, with D hard to call. Germline CDR1 and CDR2: KGHDR and SFDVKD. V was trimmed by 9 bases and J by 3 bases, leaving 13 bases between them. The CDR3 totals 13 residues. Here the CDR3 reads CATPRNREETQYF. In DNA, the CDR3 is TGTGCCACCCCTCGTAATAGGGAAGAGACCCAGTACTTC.

The V gene is TRBV19, the J gene TRBJ1-1; maybe TRBD1 (5 bases). The CDR3 is 14 residues long. V lost 6 bases and J lost 3, with 14 bases in between. Germline values: CDR1 LNHDA, CDR2 SQIVND (reference sequence). The DNA of the CDR3 is TGTGCCAGTAGATGGGGGGATGAATACACTGAAGCTTTCTTT. It encodes CASRWGDEYTEAFF.

This sequence joins TRBV29-1 and TRBJ2-5; D gene unclear. V shed 3 bases and J shed 0 bases, with 8 bases lying between them. The CDR3 contains 13 residues. Germline CDR1 reads SQVTM; CDR2 reads ANQGSEA. The CDR3 bases are TGCAGCGTTGAGGACGACGACCAAGAGACCCAGTACTTC. Translated, it gives CSVEDDDQETQYF.

As concerns this clone: The junction does not match germline at one end; this may be a read error. The genes are TRBV3-1 (or the pseudogene TRBV3-2) and TRBJ2-5; TRBD1 matches at 9 bases. This CDR3 spans 14 amino acids. CDR1 and CDR2 from the germline V gene are LGHDT and YNNKEL (reference sequence). The CDR3, as DNA: TGTGCCAGCACCCAACAGGGGGCACGAGAGACCCAGTACTTC. It specifies CASTQQGARETQYF.

The genes are TRBV7-2 and TRBJ2-3; possibly TRBD1 for D (6 bases). The V and J ends lost 3 bases and 2 bases respectively, with 9 bases between them. CDR1 is SGHTA and CDR2 is FQGNSA in the germline V gene. The CDR3 totals 14 residues. This chain's CDR3 is CASSFDRTTDTQYF. The CDR3 DNA follows: TGTGCCAGCAGCTTTGACAGGACCACAGATACGCAGTATTTT.

The rearrangement links TRBV4-3 to TRBJ2-2, with 11 bases fitting TRBD2. The germline V gene has CDR1 LGHNA and CDR2 YSLEER. This CDR3 contains 17 residues. V shed 0 bases, J shed 2 bases, and the junction held 2 bases outside the gene matches. The CDR3: CASSQEGTSGNTGELFF. For the CDR3, the DNA is TGCGCCAGCAGCCAAGAAGGGACTAGCGGAAACACCGGGGAGCTGTTTTTT.

The chain employs TRBV10-3 and TRBJ2-3; D may be TRBD2 (5 bases). The CDR3 is 13 amino acids. CDR1 is ENHRY, CDR2 SYGVKD, per germline. Between the trimmed V and J ends, which lost 1 base and 4 bases, there was a span of 6 bases. This CDR3 is CAISEFGADTQYF. CDR3 nucleotide sequence: TGTGCCATCAGTGAGTTCGGGGCAGATACGCAGTATTTT.

The chain uses TRBV29-1 and TRBJ2-4; D ambiguous. Germline V gene sequence: CDR1 SQVTM, CDR2 ANQGSEA. The CDR3 contains 11 residues. Trimming took off 5 bases at V and 9 bases at J, with 11 bases between the two ends. The DNA of the CDR3 is TGCAGCGTTTGGGTAGGGATCATTCAGTACTTC. Protein product: CSVWVGIIQYF. The full variable domain, rest sourced from reference TRBV29-1 and TRBJ2-4, is SAVISQKPSRDICQRGTSLTIQCQVDSQVTMMFWYRQQPGQSLTLIATANQGSEATYESGFVIDKFPISRPNLTFSTLTVSNMSPEDSSIYLCSVWVGIIQYFGAGTRLSVL.

The V and J genes are TRBV5-6 and TRBJ1-2; D gene uncertain. Germline CDR1 SGHDT, CDR2 YYEEEE. This CDR3 region has 14 residues. The ends were cut back, 0 bases at V and 7 bases at J, with 13 bases in the middle. The CDR3 protein is CASSLGPKLLGYTF. CDR3 coding DNA: TGTGCCAGCAGCTTGGGTCCAAAACTTCTTGGCTACACCTTC.

The chain is built from TRBV18 and TRBJ2-3, with D unresolved. This CDR3 spans 14 amino acids. Germline V gene data show CDR1 as KGHSH and CDR2 as LQKENI. V lost 3 bases to trimming and J lost 2 bases, with 9 bases between them. The CDR3 DNA follows: TGTGCCAGCTCACCCACTCCCTCCACAGATACGCAGTATTTT. Translation: CASSPTPSTDTQYF.

V and J are TRBV28 and TRBJ1-1; D not resolved. Germline assignment: CDR1 MDHEN and CDR2 SYDVKM. V was clipped by 6 bases and J by 1 base, with 12 bases between them. There are 14 residues in the CDR3. The CDR3 here is CASRWPTENTEAFF. CDR3 DNA sequence: TGTGCCAGCAGGTGGCCCACAGAGAACACTGAAGCTTTCTTT.

The rearrangement uses TRBV6-2 or TRBV6-3 and TRBJ2-3, with D uncertain. Per the germline V gene, CDR1 is MNHEY and CDR2 is SVGEGT. The CDR3 runs 15 residues. Trimming took off 7 bases at V and 0 bases at J, with 14 bases between the two ends. This chain's CDR3 is CASTPRSVSTDTQYF. The CDR3 coding sequence is TGTGCCAGCACCCCGCGGAGCGTGAGCACAGATACGCAGTATTTT.